Listed below are T cell receptor beta chains from one sample, sequenced in a study of cytomegalovirus exposure and HLA in healthy donors. Using immunoSEQ multiplex PCR, the repertoire was profiled, and TCRdb retains in-frame clones only, with some absent. The sample has 150,000 to 250,000 clones; 81% are singletons. The sequencing sample was made of PBMCs. The source is a woman aged 30 to 39 in good health and CMV-seronegative. CDR3s include the opening cysteine and the closing phenylalanine or tryptophan. D genes are given only for firm matches. Expanded clones are given a class, and other clones once, few, many or no size at all.

v_call: TRBV4-1
j_call: TRBJ2-2
d_call: -
clone_size: -
cdr3_nt: TGCGCCAGCAGCCAAGTCTTAGAAGCGGTGAACACCGGGGAGCTGTTTTTT
cdr3_aa: CASSQVLEAVNTGELFF

v_call: TRBV7-2
j_call: TRBJ2-7
d_call: TRBD2
clone_size: once
cdr3_nt: TGTGCCAGCAGCTCCCTAAGCGGGAGGGCCCGGAGGGAGCAGTACTTC
cdr3_aa: CASSSLSGRARREQYF

v_call: TRBV27
j_call: TRBJ1-6
d_call: -
clone_size: -
cdr3_nt: TGTGCCAGCAGCTGGGGACTGATCAATTCACCCCTCCACTTT
cdr3_aa: CASSWGLINSPLHF

v_call: TRBV9
j_call: TRBJ2-1
d_call: TRBD2
clone_size: few
cdr3_nt: TGTGCCAGCAGCGTAGCTTCGTGGACTAGCGGGGGTGAGCAGTTCTTC
cdr3_aa: CASSVASWTSGGEQFF

v_call: TRBV10-3
j_call: TRBJ1-5
d_call: -
clone_size: -
cdr3_nt: TGTGCCATCAGTTTTGACGGACTTAGCAATCAGCCCCAGCATTTT
cdr3_aa: CAISFDGLSNQPQHF

v_call: TRBV30
j_call: TRBJ2-2
d_call: -
clone_size: few
cdr3_nt: TGTGCCTGGGGACAGTACACCGGGGAGCTGTTTTTT
cdr3_aa: CAWGQYTGELFF

v_call: TRBV2
j_call: TRBJ1-4
d_call: TRBD1
clone_size: -
cdr3_nt: TGTGCCAGCAGTGAAAAGGGGGCGAATGAAAAACTGTTTTTT
cdr3_aa: CASSEKGANEKLFF

v_call: TRBV6-1
j_call: TRBJ2-7
d_call: TRBD2
clone_size: -
cdr3_nt: TGTGCCAGCAGTGAGGGACTGGCGGGGGTCTACGAGCAGTACTTC
cdr3_aa: CASSEGLAGVYEQYF

v_call: TRBV6-1
j_call: TRBJ2-5
d_call: -
clone_size: -
cdr3_nt: TGTGCCAGCAGAGGCGGCCAAGAGACCCAGTACTTC
cdr3_aa: CASRGGQETQYF

v_call: TRBV27
j_call: TRBJ2-4
d_call: -
clone_size: -
cdr3_nt: TGTGCCAGCAGTTTGGCCCAGGGGGCCAAAAACATTCAGTACTTC
cdr3_aa: CASSLAQGAKNIQYF

v_call: TRBV5-1
j_call: TRBJ2-3
d_call: -
clone_size: -
cdr3_nt: TGCGCCAGCAGCTTGGAGGGGGAGAGAGATACGCAGTATTTT
cdr3_aa: CASSLEGERDTQYF

v_call: TRBV27
j_call: TRBJ1-5
d_call: -
clone_size: -
cdr3_nt: TGTGCCAGCAGTTTTCAGGGGATTTCTCAGCCCCAGCATTTT
cdr3_aa: CASSFQGISQPQHF

v_call: TRBV6-1
j_call: TRBJ2-3
d_call: -
clone_size: -
cdr3_nt: TGTGCCAGCAGTGAAGGTTTCGGGGTTAGCACAGATACGCAGTATTTT
cdr3_aa: CASSEGFGVSTDTQYF

v_call: TRBV29-1
j_call: TRBJ1-1
d_call: -
clone_size: -
cdr3_nt: TGCGCCGCGGCAGGGCACACTGAAGCTTTCTTT
cdr3_aa: CAAAGHTEAFF

v_call: TRBV6-6
j_call: TRBJ1-5
d_call: -
clone_size: -
cdr3_nt: TGTGCCAGCAATCAGGGAGGGAATAGCAATCAGCCCCAGCATTTT
cdr3_aa: CASNQGGNSNQPQHF

v_call: TRBV23-1
j_call: TRBJ1-3
d_call: -
clone_size: -
cdr3_nt: TGCGCCAGCACTAAACAGTTCTCTGTTGAAAACACCATATATTTT
cdr3_aa: CASTKQFSVENTIYF

v_call: TRBV18
j_call: TRBJ2-7
d_call: -
clone_size: -
cdr3_nt: TGTGCCAGCTCACGAAACAGGGCCGCCTACGAGCAGTACTTC
cdr3_aa: CASSRNRAAYEQYF

v_call: TRBV28
j_call: TRBJ1-2
d_call: -
clone_size: few
cdr3_nt: TGTGCCAGCAGTTTAGGCAGGGCTAACTATGGCTACACCTTC
cdr3_aa: CASSLGRANYGYTF